This entry describes one TCR beta chain. The record originates from a study of blood T cell repertoires in COVID-19. About the research overall: Samples taken during acute and convalescent COVID-19 were collected in the United States, Italy and Spain.

Only in-frame clones appear in the TCRdb table, and some are missing; sequencing was by immunoSEQ multiplex PCR. The sample consists of fewer than 200,000 clones, over 60% of them appearing once. V was shortened by 0 bases and J by 5 bases, with 8 bases between the two germline ends. Germline lookup yields CDR1 GTSNPN and CDR2 SVGIG (reference sequence). This CDR3 contains 13 residues. The source is a woman in her sixties or seventies with acute or convalescent COVID-19. The chain joins TRBV30 to TRBJ2-1, with D unclear. Source material: peripheral blood. The CDR3 DNA follows: TGTGCCTGGAGTGTACTTATGGACAATGAGCAGTTCTTC. Its protein product is CAWSVLMDNEQFF.